The 29 T cell receptor beta chains below come from one sample, sequenced in a study of blood T cell repertoires in COVID-19. Libraries were prepared by immunoSEQ multiplex PCR; TCRdb keeps only in-frame clonotypes and omits some of them. The sample holds approximately 350,000 clones, 75% to 90% seen once. Sequenced: peripheral blood. The receptors were sampled from a woman aged 45-65 years with COVID-19, enrolled during active disease.

This rearrangement joins TRBV5-6 to TRBJ2-2, with D perhaps matching TRBD1 (5 bases). This CDR3 region has 18 residues. Germline values: CDR1 SGHDT, CDR2 YYEEEE. Trimming removed 0 bases at V and 2 bases at J, with 17 bases between. CDR3 nucleotides: TGTGCCAGCAGCTTGGCCGAAGTAGGGGCGCTTAACACCGGGGAGCTGTTTTTT. Protein sequence: CASSLAEVGALNTGELFF. The variable domain in full, with the rest retrieved from reference TRBV5-6 and TRBJ2-2, is DAGVTQSPTHLIKTRGQQVTLRCSPKSGHDTVSWYQQALGQGPQFIFQYYEEEERQRGNFPDRFSGHQFPNYSSELNVNALLLGDSALYLCASSLAEVGALNTGELFFGEGSRLTVL.

The chain carries TRBV3-1 (or the pseudogene TRBV3-2) and TRBJ2-7; 12 bases line up with TRBD2. The germline CDR1 and CDR2 sequences are LGHDT and YNNKEL (reference sequence). There are 20 residues in the CDR3. Trimming at V came to 2 bases and at J to 0 bases, leaving 14 bases not matched to a gene. The CDR3, as DNA: TGTGCCAGCAGCCAATATCCGGGACTAGCGGGCAGTATATACTCCTACGAGCAGTACTTC. It yields the protein CASSQYPGLAGSIYSYEQYF.

The chain uses TRBV7-2 and TRBJ2-3; TRBD1 matches 8 bases. The V and J ends lost 5 bases and 0 bases, in that order; junction bases with no gene match: 7. Germline V lookup: CDR1 SGHTA, CDR2 FQGNSA. This CDR3 comprises 16 residues. The CDR3 DNA reads as TGTGCCAGCAGCCTCCAAGGACAGGGCAGCACAGATACGCAGTATTTT. The encoded protein is CASSLQGQGSTDTQYF.

This rearrangement joins TRBV28 to TRBJ2-7; 8 positions match TRBD2. The germline CDR1 and CDR2 sequences are MDHEN and SYDVKM. V was clipped by 6 bases and J by 3 bases; unmatched bases: 7. This CDR3 has 14 residues. The CDR3 DNA reads as TGTGCCAGCAGGACCGGGACTAGTGTCTACGAGCAGTACTTC. It translates to CASRTGTSVYEQYF.

The chain is built from TRBV23-1 and TRBJ2-5, with a tentative D call TRBD2 (5 bases). TRBV23-1 is sorted into the ORF group, with uncertain function. V was trimmed by 4 bases and J by 5 bases, leaving 17 bases between them. The CDR3 is 15 amino acids. The CDR3 here is CASSLNRTCGETQYF. For the CDR3, the DNA is TGCGCCAGCAGTCTAAACCGAACCTGCGGGGAGACCCAGTACTTC.

The CDR3 spells CAIPERGGVIQYF. DNA for the CDR3: TGCGCCATCCCCGAAAGGGGAGGGGTCATTCAGTACTTC. The chain links TRBV10-1 to TRBJ2-4, with TRBD2 matching 7 bases. The CDR3 totals 13 residues. J lost 9 bases, V lost 10 bases, and 12 bases had no gene match. Germline CDR1 and CDR2: WNHNN and SYGVQD (reference sequence).

The chain has TRBV7-2 and TRBJ2-1, with 9 positions matching TRBD2. The CDR3 length is 16 residues. Germline loops: CDR1 SGHTA, CDR2 FQGNSA. With 5 bases clipped from V and 4 bases from J, the junction kept 9 bases outside the gene matches. The CDR3 loop reads CASSLFSGRIYNEQFF. The DNA of the CDR3 is TGTGCCAGCAGCCTCTTCAGCGGGAGGATTTACAATGAGCAGTTCTTC.

V is TRBV6-6 and J is TRBJ2-7; perhaps TRBD1 as D (5 bases). The CDR3 is made up of 12 amino acids. V lost 7 bases and J lost 3, with 10 bases in between. In germline, CDR1 is MNHNY, CDR2 SVGAGI (reference sequence). Written as DNA, the CDR3 is TGTGCCAGCATCGGACAAGACTACGAGCAGTACTTC. It yields the protein CASIGQDYEQYF.

The chain carries TRBV6-2 or TRBV6-3 and TRBJ2-2; D uncertain. The germline gives CDR1 MNHEY, CDR2 SVGEGT. V shed 2 bases and J shed 0 bases, with 10 bases lying between them. This CDR3 is built from 16 residues. CDR3 DNA: TGTGCCAGCAGTTACGGGTGGAGCGCGAACACCGGGGAGCTGTTTTTT. Protein sequence: CASSYGWSANTGELFF.

The chain links TRBV4-2 to TRBJ2-1, with 12 bases that match TRBD2. The V segment lost 0 bases and the J segment 1 base; nucleotides outside the gene matches: 4. The CDR3 is made up of 18 amino acids. Germline V gene data show CDR1 as LGHNA and CDR2 as YNFKEQ. CDR3 sequence reads: CASSQDGTSGLSYNEQFF. CDR3 DNA sequence: TGTGCCAGCAGCCAAGATGGGACTAGCGGGCTATCCTACAATGAGCAGTTCTTC.

This clone is a singleton in its sample. The chain uses TRBV30 and TRBJ2-3, with D unresolved. Trimming removed 2 bases from V and 7 bases from J, with 10 bases in between. CDR1 is GTSNPN, CDR2 SVGIG, per germline (reference sequence). This CDR3 contains 12 residues. The CDR3 reads CAWSLRVNTQYF. The CDR3 region has the DNA TGTGCCTGGAGTCTTCGGGTCAATACGCAGTATTTT.

This clone was seen a single time. The rearrangement uses TRBV4-3 and TRBJ2-1; D not certain. The CDR3 runs to 15 residues. The germline V gene encodes CDR1 LGHNA and CDR2 YSLEER. V shed 0 bases and J shed 4 bases, with 10 bases lying between them. CDR3 region: CASSQEPRPYNEQFF. In DNA, the CDR3 is TGCGCCAGCAGCCAAGAACCGCGGCCATACAATGAGCAGTTCTTC.

The chain recombines TRBV30 with TRBJ2-5, with TRBD2 identical over 8 bases. The CDR3 sequence is 14 residues long. The germline CDR1 and CDR2 sequences are GTSNPN and SVGIG (reference sequence). Losses at the gene ends were 2 bases for V and 3 bases for J; bases not matched to a gene: 5. CDR3 in DNA: TGTGCCTGGAGTAAAGGGACTAGTAAAGAGACCCAGTACTTC. Translated, it gives CAWSKGTSKETQYF.

The chain links TRBV24-1 to TRBJ1-1; 7 bases are a match to TRBD1. CDR3 length: 16 residues. V gave up 2 bases and J gave up 1 base; unmatched junction bases: 6. In germline, CDR1 is KGHDR, CDR2 SFDVKD. CDR3: CATSDSEQGPNTEAFF. The CDR3 DNA sequence: TGTGCCACCAGTGATTCCGAACAGGGGCCGAACACTGAAGCTTTCTTT.

The chain is built from TRBV11-2 and TRBJ2-3; 9 bases are a match to TRBD2. Trimming removed 5 bases from V and 3 bases from J; junction bases left unmatched: 9. This CDR3 comprises 16 residues. The germline V gene has CDR1 SGHAT and CDR2 FQNNGV. The CDR3 region has the DNA TGTGCCAGCAGCGCTTTAGCGGGAGTTTTAACAGATACGCAGTATTTT. This translates into CASSALAGVLTDTQYF.

This clone appeared once. The chain combines TRBV27 with TRBJ2-7; TRBD1 matches 8 bases. The germline V gene has CDR1 MNHEY and CDR2 SMNVEV (reference sequence). The length of the CDR3 is 14 residues. V was clipped by 8 bases and J by 2 bases; unmatched bases: 8. CDR3 loop: CASSQGAGTYEQYF. In DNA, the CDR3 is TGTGCCAGCTCGCAGGGGGCCGGTACCTACGAGCAGTACTTC.

The genes are TRBV10-3 and TRBJ1-1, with TRBD1 matching over 7 bases. Unmatched junction bases numbered 3, after V lost 3 bases and J lost 2 bases. The CDR3 sequence is 14 residues long. Germline lookup yields CDR1 ENHRY and CDR2 SYGVKD. The chain's CDR3 is CAISDEGANTEAFF. CDR3 nucleotides: TGTGCCATCAGTGACGAGGGGGCTAACACTGAAGCTTTCTTT.

Note on this clone: Other DNA sequences in the sample encode the same CDR3. The genes are TRBV29-1 and TRBJ1-1; D call uncertain. Germline V gives CDR1 SQVTM, CDR2 ANQGSEA. The CDR3 sequence is 10 residues long. Trimming left V 4 bases short and J 6 bases short, with 6 bases between. The CDR3 sequence: CSVGTAEAFF. CDR3 in DNA: TGCAGCGTTGGTACTGCTGAAGCTTTCTTT.

The rearrangement joins TRBV7-6 to TRBJ2-1; possibly TRBD1 for D (5 bases). The V end was cut by 0 bases, the J end by 6 bases, with 9 bases between. This CDR3 is 14 amino acids long. The V gene's germline CDR1 is SGHVS and CDR2 FNYEAQ. In nucleotides, the CDR3 is TGTGCCAGCAGCTTAGCAGGCAGGGTCAATGAGCAGTTCTTC. Translating it yields CASSLAGRVNEQFF.

The chain joins TRBV9 to TRBJ1-2; 10 bases map to TRBD1. Germline CDR1 SGDLS, CDR2 YYNGEE. With 3 bases clipped from V and 3 bases from J, the junction kept 5 bases outside the gene matches. This CDR3 spans 15 amino acids. CDR3 bases: TGTGCCAGCAGCGGAACCGGGACAGGGGACTATGGCTACACCTTC. It codes for CASSGTGTGDYGYTF.

This chain links TRBV18 with TRBJ1-4; 9 nucleotides agree with TRBD1. Germline V gene sequence: CDR1 KGHSH, CDR2 LQKENI. The CDR3 has 18 amino acids. V trimming: 1 base; J trimming: 3 bases; junction bases outside the gene matches: 9. The CDR3 region is CASSPRGQGPTSNEKLFF. The CDR3 nucleotides read TGTGCCAGCTCACCACGGGGACAGGGTCCCACCTCTAATGAAAAACTGTTTTTT.

V gene TRBV10-3 combines with J gene TRBJ2-7, with 10 bases that match TRBD1. The CDR3 spans 14 residues. Germline loops: CDR1 ENHRY, CDR2 SYGVKD. After removal of 5 bases from V and 4 bases from J, the junction contained 5 bases not matched to a gene. In DNA form, the CDR3 reads TGTGCCATCAGTCCCGGGACAGGGGTATACGAGCAGTACTTC. Its protein is CAISPGTGVYEQYF.

The J gene is TRBJ2-7, the V gene TRBV30; 11 bases fit TRBD2. Germline values: CDR1 GTSNPN, CDR2 SVGIG (reference sequence). The CDR3 extends over 15 amino acids. V dropped 0 bases and J dropped 4; count of bases not matched to a gene: 5. The CDR3 DNA reads TGTGCCTGGAGTGTAGGACTAGCGGGTACTTACGAGCAGTACTTC. It yields the protein CAWSVGLAGTYEQYF.

This chain connects TRBV6-5 to TRBJ1-2; 8 bases map to TRBD1. The CDR3 sequence is 14 residues long. With 5 bases clipped from V and 4 bases from J, the junction kept 6 bases outside the gene matches. Per germline, CDR1 MNHEY and CDR2 SVGAGI. CDR3 protein: CASSIAGTGYGYTF. The DNA of the CDR3 is TGTGCCAGCAGTATAGCCGGGACAGGCTATGGCTACACCTTC.

This chain uses TRBV6-5 with TRBJ2-7, with 11 nucleotides matching TRBD1. This CDR3 is built from 13 residues. CDR1 is MNHEY and CDR2 is SVGAGI in the germline V gene. V was pared by 11 bases and J by 3 bases, with 6 bases of the junction left unmatched. The CDR3 DNA reads TGTGCCTCTACCGGGACAGGGGGCTACGAGCAGTACTTC. It specifies CASTGTGGYEQYF.

The chain recombines TRBV19 with TRBJ2-1, with no clear D. This CDR3 spans 12 amino acids. V lost 1 base and J 5 bases, leaving 3 bases between the germline ends. CDR1 is LNHDA, CDR2 SQIVND, per germline (reference sequence). The CDR3 DNA is TGTGCCAGTAGTATAGCAGACAATGAGCAGTTCTTC. This codes for CASSIADNEQFF.

This chain connects TRBV20-1 to TRBJ2-7; 10 positions agree with TRBD1. Per germline, CDR1 DFQATT and CDR2 SNEGSKA (reference sequence). J gave up 7 bases and V 3 bases, and 15 bases lay outside the gene matches. The CDR3 covers 16 residues. The CDR3 nucleotides are TGCAGTGCTAGTTACGAGTTGGGGACAGGGGCAAGTGAGCAGTACTTC. This encodes CSASYELGTGASEQYF.

The V gene is TRBV24-1, the J gene TRBJ2-1; TRBD2 matches 8 bases. Losses at the gene ends were 5 bases for V and 8 bases for J; bases not matched to a gene: 7. Germline V gene sequence: CDR1 KGHDR, CDR2 SFDVKD. CDR3 length: 14 residues. The CDR3 DNA reads as TGTGCCACCAGTGGGAGCGGGAGAGGGTATGAGCAGTTCTTC. Protein: CATSGSGRGYEQFF.

The chain couples TRBV18 to TRBJ2-7, with 8 bases aligning to TRBD1. Trimming took 3 bases from V and 4 from J; bases not matched to a gene: 5. There are 14 residues in the CDR3. Germline CDR1 reads KGHSH; CDR2 reads LQKENI. The CDR3 region is CASSPGGQGYEQYF. CDR3 DNA sequence: TGTGCCAGCTCACCGGGCGGACAGGGATACGAGCAGTACTTC.